Following are 14 T cell receptor beta chains from one sample sequenced in a study of blood T cell repertoires in COVID-19. Repertoires were generated with immunoSEQ multiplex PCR, while TCRdb's copy carries only in-frame clones and drops some. Of about 180,000 clones in the sample, about 86% were seen once. The sample was peripheral blood. Receptors were obtained from a man aged 50 to 60 with active or convalescent COVID-19.

A single count supports this clone. The chain couples TRBV30 to TRBJ1-2; 9 nucleotides agree with TRBD1. The germline gives CDR1 GTSNPN, CDR2 SVGIG (reference sequence). V lost 8 bases, J lost 6 bases, and 13 bases stayed unmatched. The CDR3 extends over 14 amino acids. CDR3 loop: CARIRTGDPDGYTF. CDR3 coding DNA: TGTGCCCGCATCAGGACAGGGGATCCAGATGGCTACACCTTC.

V and J are TRBV6-5 and TRBJ2-1; 8 positions match TRBD1. Germline CDR1 is MNHEY and CDR2 is SVGAGI. The CDR3 covers 14 residues. V trimming: 0 bases; J trimming: 6 bases; junction bases outside the gene matches: 1. CDR3 region: CASSYSTGGNEQFF. The DNA for the CDR3 is TGTGCCAGCAGTTACTCCACAGGGGGCAATGAGCAGTTCTTC.

The chain has TRBV29-1 and TRBJ2-3, with D unresolved. V was pared by 7 bases and J by 4 bases, with 9 bases between. Germline V gene data show CDR1 as SQVTM and CDR2 as ANQGSEA. CDR3 size: 11 residues. The CDR3 loop reads CSARRADTQYF. The CDR3 bases are TGCAGCGCCCGCCGGGCAGATACGCAGTATTTT.

The chain joins TRBV19 to TRBJ1-1; 8 nucleotides agree with TRBD1. CDR3 size: 16 residues. Losses at the gene ends were 0 bases for V and 7 bases for J; bases not matched to a gene: 10. Germline assignment: CDR1 LNHDA and CDR2 SQIVND (reference sequence). CDR3 in DNA: TGTGCCAGTAGTATAGACCCCGGACAGGGTCGTATTGAAGCTTTCTTT. Amino acid sequence: CASSIDPGQGRIEAFF.

The V call is TRBV20-1, the J call TRBJ1-1; no clear D gene. Germline-derived CDR1 and CDR2 are DFQATT and SNEGSKA (reference sequence). The CDR3 is 10 amino acids. The CDR3 DNA is TGCACTACCGGCGGCGCTGAAGCTTTCTTT. Protein: CTTGGAEAFF.

The table lists this clone with a few counts. The chain recombines TRBV7-9 with TRBJ2-1, with a weak D call TRBD1 (7 bases). Germline values: CDR1 SEHNR, CDR2 FQNEAQ (reference sequence). CDR3 length: 16 residues. Between the trimmed V and J ends, which lost 5 bases and 0 bases, there was a span of 14 bases. This CDR3 is CASSPRGEASYNEQFF. The CDR3, as DNA: TGTGCCAGCAGCCCCAGGGGGGAAGCCTCCTACAATGAGCAGTTCTTC. Supplemented by reference TRBV7-9 and TRBJ2-1, the full variable domain reads DTGVSQNPRHKITKRGQNVTFRCDPISEHNRLYWYRQTLGQGPEFLTYFQNEAQLEKSRLLSDRFSAERPKGSFSTLEIQRTEQGDSAMYLCASSPRGEASYNEQFFGPGTRLTVL.

V gene TRBV3-1 (or the pseudogene TRBV3-2) combines with J gene TRBJ1-2; 7 positions agree with TRBD1. The V gene's germline CDR1 is LGHDT and CDR2 YNNKEL (reference sequence). Germline trimming cut 4 bases from V and 8 bases from J; bases unmatched to any gene: 7. CDR3 size: 13 residues. DNA of the CDR3: TGTGCCAGCAGCCGCGGACAGGATTTGGGCTACACCTTC. This gives the protein CASSRGQDLGYTF.

V and J are TRBV7-9 and TRBJ1-6, with TRBD1 identical over 7 bases. CDR3 length: 16 amino acids. Unmatched junction bases numbered 7, after V lost 1 base and J lost 7 bases. CDR1 is SEHNR and CDR2 is FQNEAQ in the germline V gene (reference sequence). The CDR3 is CASSLEGARVNSPLHF. In nucleotides, the CDR3 is TGTGCCAGCAGCTTAGAGGGGGCGCGAGTGAATTCACCCCTCCACTTT.

This clone was detected only once. This rearrangement joins TRBV5-4 to TRBJ1-6, with TRBD1 identical over 9 bases. Unmatched junction bases numbered 8, after V lost 4 bases and J lost 6 bases. The germline V gene has CDR1 SGHNT and CDR2 YYREEE (reference sequence). The CDR3 is made up of 16 amino acids. Written as DNA, the CDR3 is TGTGCCAGCAGCACTACCGGGACAGGGCTTAATTCACCCCTCCACTTT. This translates into CASSTTGTGLNSPLHF. Full variable domain (outside the CDR3, taken from reference TRBV5-4 and TRBJ1-6): ETGVTQSPTHLIKTRGQQVTLRCSSQSGHNTVSWYQQALGQGPQFIFQYYREEENGRGNFPPRFSGLQFPNYSSELNVNALELDDSALYLCASSTTGTGLNSPLHFGNGTRLTVT.

The CDR3, as DNA: TGTGCCAGCAGGGGAAAGACAGGGTTCACAGATACGCAGTATTTT. This sequence encodes CASRGKTGFTDTQYF. The chain carries TRBV28 and TRBJ2-3; the match to TRBD1 covers 7 bases. CDR1 is MDHEN, CDR2 SYDVKM, per germline. V lost 6 bases to trimming and J lost 2 bases; unmatched junction nucleotides: 8. The CDR3 runs 15 residues. The full variable domain, in which reference TRBV28 and TRBJ2-3 provide the parts outside the CDR3, is DVKVTQSSRYLVKRTGEKVFLECVQDMDHENMFWYRQDPGLGLRLIYFSYDVKMKEKGDIPEGYSVSREKKERFSLILESASTNQTSMYLCASRGKTGFTDTQYFGPGTRLTVL.

The genes are TRBV4-1 and TRBJ1-2; 7 nucleotides match TRBD1. This CDR3 is built from 17 residues. V lost 3 bases to trimming and J lost 6 bases; unmatched junction nucleotides: 16. Germline lookup yields CDR1 MGHRA and CDR2 YSYEKL. CDR3 residues: CASSQTTTGIIGNGYTF. The CDR3 DNA is TGCGCCAGCAGCCAGACAACGACAGGGATTATTGGTAATGGCTACACCTTC.

The chain is built from TRBV18 and TRBJ1-4; no clear D. The CDR3 extends over 12 amino acids. Per germline, CDR1 KGHSH and CDR2 LQKENI. V was pared by 10 bases and J by 7 bases, with 13 bases between. The CDR3 loop is CATGGSIEKLFF. The CDR3 DNA follows: TGTGCCACCGGAGGGAGTATTGAAAAACTGTTTTTT.

This clone was picked up one time. V usage is TRBV12-3 or TRBV12-4 and J usage is TRBJ1-1, with D maybe TRBD1 (6 bases). V shed 4 bases and J shed 4 bases, with 10 bases lying between them. CDR3 length equals 13 residues. Written as DNA, the CDR3 is TGTGCCAGCAGTTCCACAGGGTTCACTGAAGCTTTCTTT. This translates into CASSSTGFTEAFF.

The gene calls are TRBV12-5 and TRBJ1-5, with a tentative D call TRBD1 (5 bases). The CDR3 is 14 amino acids. CDR1 LGHNT and CDR2 FRNRAP come from the germline V gene. V shed 0 bases and J shed 11 bases, with 14 bases lying between them. CDR3: CASGLVGDITTQHF. The CDR3 nucleotides read TGTGCTAGTGGTTTGGTAGGGGATATCACGACCCAGCATTTT. The variable domain in full, completed from reference TRBV12-5 and TRBJ1-5, reads DARVTQTPRHKVTEMGQEVTMRCQPILGHNTVFWYRQTMMQGLELLAYFRNRAPLDDSGMPKDRFSAEMPDATLATLKIQPSEPRDSAVYFCASGLVGDITTQHFGDGTRLSIL.